These T cell receptor beta chains were read from a single sample in a study of shared clonotypes between healthy human individuals. The table came from immunoSEQ multiplex PCR; TCRdb's copy has only in-frame clones and leaves some out. This table holds roughly 500,000 clones, around 73% found once. Source material: PBMCs. Receptors were obtained from a woman aged 40 to 55 in good health. Some clones in this sample may be carry-over from other donors' samples. CDR3s include the opening cysteine and the closing phenylalanine or tryptophan. A D gene is named only where the DNA matches it firmly. The size entry is marked missing in some rows and otherwise reads once, few, many or a size class.

j_call: TRBJ1-2
v_call: TRBV29-1
clone_size: NA
d_call: NA
cdr3_aa: CSVYGASGYTF
cdr3_nt: TGCAGCGTTTACGGGGCTAGCGGCTACACCTTC

j_call: TRBJ2-5
v_call: TRBV27
clone_size: NA
d_call: TRBD1
cdr3_aa: CASSHRGVETQYF
cdr3_nt: TGTGCCAGCAGCCACAGGGGGGTAGAGACCCAGTACTTC

j_call: TRBJ1-2
v_call: TRBV2
clone_size: NA
d_call: NA
cdr3_aa: CASSEQGGYTF
cdr3_nt: TGTGCCAGCAGTGAACAGGGAGGCTACACCTTC

j_call: TRBJ2-2
v_call: TRBV10-3
clone_size: NA
d_call: NA
cdr3_aa: CAISESRQTGELFF
cdr3_nt: TGTGCCATCAGTGAGTCGAGGCAGACCGGGGAGCTGTTTTTT

j_call: TRBJ2-3
v_call: TRBV5-1
clone_size: once
d_call: NA
cdr3_aa: CASSSPPGVTADTQYF
cdr3_nt: TGCGCCAGCAGCTCCCCACCGGGAGTTACTGCAGATACGCAGTATTTT

j_call: TRBJ2-3
v_call: TRBV7-9
clone_size: once
d_call: NA
cdr3_aa: CASSSTGFADTQYF
cdr3_nt: TGTGCCAGCAGCTCTACAGGGTTCGCAGATACGCAGTATTTT

j_call: TRBJ1-4
v_call: TRBV5-1
clone_size: few
d_call: TRBD1
cdr3_aa: CASSSGQGGEKLFF
cdr3_nt: TGCGCCAGCAGCTCGGGACAGGGGGGAGAAAAACTGTTTTTT

j_call: TRBJ2-7
v_call: TRBV2
clone_size: NA
d_call: NA
cdr3_aa: CASKQGPTYEQYF
cdr3_nt: TGTGCCAGCAAACAGGGCCCAACCTACGAGCAGTACTTC

j_call: TRBJ2-1
v_call: TRBV21-1
clone_size: NA
d_call: NA
cdr3_aa: CASSKGLAAYNEQFF
cdr3_nt: TGTGCCAGCAGCAAGGGACTAGCAGCCTACAATGAGCAGTTCTTC

j_call: TRBJ2-2
v_call: TRBV19
clone_size: NA
d_call: TRBD1
cdr3_aa: CASRGTATNTGELFF
cdr3_nt: TGTGCCAGTAGAGGGACAGCAACTAACACCGGGGAGCTGTTTTTT

j_call: TRBJ1-1
v_call: TRBV6-5
clone_size: NA
d_call: NA
cdr3_aa: CASSYRAVTEAFF
cdr3_nt: TGTGCCAGCAGTTACAGGGCTGTCACTGAAGCTTTCTTT

j_call: TRBJ1-5
v_call: TRBV30
clone_size: NA
d_call: TRBD1
cdr3_aa: CAWSKTGGGNQPQHF
cdr3_nt: TGTGCCTGGAGTAAGACAGGGGGTGGCAATCAGCCCCAGCATTTT

j_call: TRBJ1-4
v_call: TRBV19
clone_size: NA
d_call: NA
cdr3_aa: CASSWGVATNEKLVF
cdr3_nt: TGTGCCAGTAGTTGGGGCGTTGCAACTAATGAAAAACTGGTTTTT

j_call: TRBJ1-1
v_call: TRBV9
clone_size: NA
d_call: NA
cdr3_aa: CASSPFQATEAFF
cdr3_nt: TGTGCCAGCAGCCCTTTTCAGGCCACTGAAGCTTTCTTT

j_call: TRBJ2-7
v_call: TRBV7-2
clone_size: few
d_call: NA
cdr3_aa: CASSSWVTGSYEQYF
cdr3_nt: TGTGCCAGCAGCTCATGGGTCACCGGCTCCTACGAGCAGTACTTC

j_call: TRBJ2-2
v_call: TRBV5-1
clone_size: NA
d_call: NA
cdr3_aa: CASMEGIFGTGELFF
cdr3_nt: TGCGCCAGCATGGAGGGGATATTCGGCACCGGGGAGCTGTTTTTT

j_call: TRBJ2-3
v_call: TRBV5-1
clone_size: NA
d_call: NA
cdr3_aa: CASSYRRSGLTDTQYF
cdr3_nt: TGCGCCAGCAGCTACCGCCGGTCCGGACTCACAGATACGCAGTATTTT

j_call: TRBJ2-2
v_call: TRBV14
clone_size: NA
d_call: TRBD1
cdr3_aa: CASSRPTGSVTGELFF
cdr3_nt: TGTGCCAGCAGCCGCCCGACAGGGTCGGTCACCGGGGAGCTGTTTTTT

j_call: TRBJ2-7
v_call: TRBV7-2
clone_size: NA
d_call: TRBD2
cdr3_aa: CASSLRSAGGGDEQYF
cdr3_nt: TGTGCCAGCAGCCTCAGGTCAGCGGGAGGGGGGGACGAGCAGTACTTC

j_call: TRBJ2-3
v_call: TRBV15
clone_size: NA
d_call: NA
cdr3_aa: CATSRETDTQYF
cdr3_nt: TGTGCCACCAGCAGGGAAACAGATACGCAGTATTTT

j_call: TRBJ2-2
v_call: TRBV5-1
clone_size: NA
d_call: NA
cdr3_aa: CASSLAPVPTGELFF
cdr3_nt: TGCGCCAGCAGCTTGGCCCCAGTTCCGACCGGGGAGCTGTTTTTT

j_call: TRBJ1-4
v_call: TRBV28
clone_size: NA
d_call: NA
cdr3_aa: CASSTSGPRREKLFF
cdr3_nt: TGTGCCAGCAGTACCTCGGGGCCCCGGAGGGAAAAACTGTTTTTT